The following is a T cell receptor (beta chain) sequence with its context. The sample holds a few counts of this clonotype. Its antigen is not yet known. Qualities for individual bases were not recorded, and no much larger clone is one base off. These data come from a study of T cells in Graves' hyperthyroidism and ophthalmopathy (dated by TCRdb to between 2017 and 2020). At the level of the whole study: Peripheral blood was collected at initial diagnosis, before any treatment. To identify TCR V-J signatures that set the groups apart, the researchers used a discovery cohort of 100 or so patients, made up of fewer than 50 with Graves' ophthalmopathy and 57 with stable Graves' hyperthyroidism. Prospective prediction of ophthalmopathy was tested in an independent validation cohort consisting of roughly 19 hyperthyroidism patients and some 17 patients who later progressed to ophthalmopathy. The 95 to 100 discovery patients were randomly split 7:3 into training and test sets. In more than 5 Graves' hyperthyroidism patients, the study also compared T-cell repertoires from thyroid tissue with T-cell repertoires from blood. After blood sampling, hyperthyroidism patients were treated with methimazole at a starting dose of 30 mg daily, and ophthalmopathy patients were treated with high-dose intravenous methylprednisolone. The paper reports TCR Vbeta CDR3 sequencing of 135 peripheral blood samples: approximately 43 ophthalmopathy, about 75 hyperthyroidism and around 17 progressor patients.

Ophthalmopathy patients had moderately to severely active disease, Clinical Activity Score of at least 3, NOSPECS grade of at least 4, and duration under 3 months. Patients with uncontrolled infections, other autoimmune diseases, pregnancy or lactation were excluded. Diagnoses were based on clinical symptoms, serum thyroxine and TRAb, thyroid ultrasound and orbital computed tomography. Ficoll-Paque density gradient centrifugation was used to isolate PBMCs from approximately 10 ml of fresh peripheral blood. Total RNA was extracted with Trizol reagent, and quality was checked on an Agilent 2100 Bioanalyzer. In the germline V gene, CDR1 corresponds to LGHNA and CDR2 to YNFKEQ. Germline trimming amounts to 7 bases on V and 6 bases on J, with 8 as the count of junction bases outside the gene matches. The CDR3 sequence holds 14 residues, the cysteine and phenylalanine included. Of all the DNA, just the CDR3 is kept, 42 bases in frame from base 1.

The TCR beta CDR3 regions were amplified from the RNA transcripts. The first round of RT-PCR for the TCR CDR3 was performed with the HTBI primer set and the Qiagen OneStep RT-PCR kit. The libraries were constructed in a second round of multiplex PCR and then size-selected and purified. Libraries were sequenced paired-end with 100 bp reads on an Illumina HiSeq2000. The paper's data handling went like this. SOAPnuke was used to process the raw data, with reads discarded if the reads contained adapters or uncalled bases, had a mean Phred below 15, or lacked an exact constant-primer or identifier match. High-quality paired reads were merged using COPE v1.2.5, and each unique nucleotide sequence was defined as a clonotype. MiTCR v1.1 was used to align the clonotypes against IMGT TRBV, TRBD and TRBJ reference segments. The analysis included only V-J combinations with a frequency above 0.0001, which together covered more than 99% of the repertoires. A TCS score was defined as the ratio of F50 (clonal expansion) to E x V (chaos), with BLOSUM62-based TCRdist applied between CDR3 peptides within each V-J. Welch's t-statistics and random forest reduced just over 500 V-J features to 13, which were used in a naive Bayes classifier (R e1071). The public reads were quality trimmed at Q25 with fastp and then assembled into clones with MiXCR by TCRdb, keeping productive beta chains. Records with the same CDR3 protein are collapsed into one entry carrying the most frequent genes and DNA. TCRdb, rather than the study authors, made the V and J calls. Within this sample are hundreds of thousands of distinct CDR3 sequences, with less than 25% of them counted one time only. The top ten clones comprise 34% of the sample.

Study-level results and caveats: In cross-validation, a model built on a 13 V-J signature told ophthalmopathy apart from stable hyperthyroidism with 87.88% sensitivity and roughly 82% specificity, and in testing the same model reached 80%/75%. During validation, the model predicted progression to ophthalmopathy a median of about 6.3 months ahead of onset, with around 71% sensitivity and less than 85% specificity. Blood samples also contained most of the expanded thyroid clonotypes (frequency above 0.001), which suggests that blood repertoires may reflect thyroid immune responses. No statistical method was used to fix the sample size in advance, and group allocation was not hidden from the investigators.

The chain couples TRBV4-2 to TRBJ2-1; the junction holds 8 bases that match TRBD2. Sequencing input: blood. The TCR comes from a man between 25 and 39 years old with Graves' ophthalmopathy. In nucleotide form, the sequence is TGTGCCAGCACACCGGGACTAGTGGCCAATGAGCAGTTCTTC. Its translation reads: CASTPGLVANEQFF.